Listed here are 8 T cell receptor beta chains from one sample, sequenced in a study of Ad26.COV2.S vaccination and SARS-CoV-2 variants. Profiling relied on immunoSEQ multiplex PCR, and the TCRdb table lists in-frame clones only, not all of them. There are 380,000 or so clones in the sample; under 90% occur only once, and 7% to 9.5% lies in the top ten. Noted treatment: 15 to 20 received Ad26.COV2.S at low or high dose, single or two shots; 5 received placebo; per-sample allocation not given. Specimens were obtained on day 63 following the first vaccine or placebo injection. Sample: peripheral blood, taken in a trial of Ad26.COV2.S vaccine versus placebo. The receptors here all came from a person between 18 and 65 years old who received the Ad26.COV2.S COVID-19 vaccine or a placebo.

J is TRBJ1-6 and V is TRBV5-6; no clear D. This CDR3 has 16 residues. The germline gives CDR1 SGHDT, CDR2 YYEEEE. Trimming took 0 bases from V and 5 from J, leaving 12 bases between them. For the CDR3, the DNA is TGTGCCAGCAGCTTGGGACCCGCTGGGAATAATTCACCCCTCCACTTT. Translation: CASSLGPAGNNSPLHF.

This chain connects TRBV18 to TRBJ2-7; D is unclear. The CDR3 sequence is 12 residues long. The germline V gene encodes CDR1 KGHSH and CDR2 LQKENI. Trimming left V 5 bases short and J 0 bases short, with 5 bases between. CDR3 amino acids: CASSALSYEQYF. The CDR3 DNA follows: TGTGCCAGCTCAGCACTCTCCTACGAGCAGTACTTC.

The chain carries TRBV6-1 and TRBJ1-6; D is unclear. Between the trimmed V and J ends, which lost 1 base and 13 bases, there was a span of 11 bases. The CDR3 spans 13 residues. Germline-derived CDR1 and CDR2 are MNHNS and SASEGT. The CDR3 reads CASSEGEGLPLHF. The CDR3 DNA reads TGTGCCAGCAGTGAAGGGGAAGGATTGCCCCTCCACTTT.

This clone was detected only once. The CDR3: CASSFDRGGEAFF. The DNA for the CDR3 is TGTGCCAGCAGCTTCGACAGGGGCGGGGAAGCTTTCTTT. This chain connects TRBV4-2 to TRBJ1-1; 8 positions agree with TRBD1. Germline V CDR1 and CDR2: LGHNA, YNFKEQ. V lost 5 bases to trimming and J lost 8 bases; unmatched junction nucleotides: 7. The CDR3 is 13 residues long.

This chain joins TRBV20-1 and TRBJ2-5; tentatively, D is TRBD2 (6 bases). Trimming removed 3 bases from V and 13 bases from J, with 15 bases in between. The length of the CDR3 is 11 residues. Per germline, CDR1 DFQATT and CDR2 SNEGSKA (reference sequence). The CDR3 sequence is CSARNRDWTYF. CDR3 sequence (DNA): TGCAGTGCTAGGAACCGGGACTGGACGTACTTC.

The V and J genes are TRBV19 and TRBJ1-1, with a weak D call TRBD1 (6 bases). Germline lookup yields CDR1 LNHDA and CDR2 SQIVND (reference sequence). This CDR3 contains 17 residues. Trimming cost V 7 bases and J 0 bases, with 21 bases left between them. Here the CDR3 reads CASTPAVGRGMNTEAFF. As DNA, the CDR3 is TGTGCCAGTACCCCCGCCGTGGGGAGGGGGATGAACACTGAAGCTTTCTTT.

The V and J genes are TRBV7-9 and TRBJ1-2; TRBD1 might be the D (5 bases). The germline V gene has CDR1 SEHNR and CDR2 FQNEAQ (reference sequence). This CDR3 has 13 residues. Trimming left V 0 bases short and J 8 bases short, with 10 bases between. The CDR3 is CASSLAHRGGYTF. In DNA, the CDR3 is TGTGCCAGCAGCTTAGCGCATAGGGGAGGCTACACCTTC.

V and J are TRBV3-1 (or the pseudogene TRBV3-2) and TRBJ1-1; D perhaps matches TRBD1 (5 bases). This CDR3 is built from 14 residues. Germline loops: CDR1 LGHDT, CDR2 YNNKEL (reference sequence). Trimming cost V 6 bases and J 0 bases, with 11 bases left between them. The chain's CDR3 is CASSSRVMNTEAFF. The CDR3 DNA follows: TGTGCCAGCAGTAGCAGGGTAATGAACACTGAAGCTTTCTTT.